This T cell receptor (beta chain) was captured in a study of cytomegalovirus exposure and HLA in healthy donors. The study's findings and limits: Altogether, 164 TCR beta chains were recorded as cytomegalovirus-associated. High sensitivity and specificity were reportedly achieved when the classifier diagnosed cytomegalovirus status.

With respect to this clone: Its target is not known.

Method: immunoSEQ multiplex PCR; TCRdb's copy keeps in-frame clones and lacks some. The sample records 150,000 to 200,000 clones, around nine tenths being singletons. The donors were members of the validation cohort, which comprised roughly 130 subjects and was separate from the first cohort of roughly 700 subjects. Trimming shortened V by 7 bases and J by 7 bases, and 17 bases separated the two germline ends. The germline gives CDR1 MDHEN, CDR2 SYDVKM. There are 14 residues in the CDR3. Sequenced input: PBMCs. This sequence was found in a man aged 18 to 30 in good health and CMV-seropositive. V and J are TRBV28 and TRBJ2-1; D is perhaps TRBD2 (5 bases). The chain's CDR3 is CASTDGLIKNEQFF. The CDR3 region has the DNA TGTGCCAGCACTGATGGACTCATCAAGAATGAGCAGTTCTTC.